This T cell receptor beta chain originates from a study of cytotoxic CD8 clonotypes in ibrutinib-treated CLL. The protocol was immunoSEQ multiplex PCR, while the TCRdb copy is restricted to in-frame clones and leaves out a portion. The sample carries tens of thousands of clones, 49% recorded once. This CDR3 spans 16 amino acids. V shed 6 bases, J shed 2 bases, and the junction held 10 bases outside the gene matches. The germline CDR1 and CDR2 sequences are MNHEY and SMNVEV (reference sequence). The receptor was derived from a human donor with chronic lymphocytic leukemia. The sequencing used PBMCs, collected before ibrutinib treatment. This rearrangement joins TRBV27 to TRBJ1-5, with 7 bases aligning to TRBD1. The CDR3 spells CASRTSETGRNQPQHF. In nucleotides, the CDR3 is TGTGCCAGCAGAACTTCGGAGACAGGGCGCAATCAGCCCCAGCATTTT.